The 2 T cell receptor beta chains listed next were all sequenced from one sample in a study of blood T cell repertoires in COVID-19. The repertoire was sequenced with immunoSEQ multiplex PCR; TCRdb's copy has only in-frame clones and lacks some. Of approximately 140,000 clones in the sample, approximately 85% are singletons; the top ten hold around 8%. Sequenced: peripheral blood. Every receptor here comes from a woman aged 55-69 years with COVID-19, enrolled during active disease.

The chain combines TRBV11-3 with TRBJ2-1, with 7 bases aligning to TRBD1. V lost 0 bases, J lost 9 bases, and 5 bases stayed unmatched. The CDR3 spans 14 residues. In germline, CDR1 is SGHNT, CDR2 YENEEA. The CDR3 reads CASSLDLSGGEQFF. The CDR3 DNA reads as TGTGCCAGCAGCTTAGATCTATCAGGGGGTGAGCAGTTCTTC.

The rearrangement links TRBV7-8 to TRBJ2-2; maybe TRBD2 (5 bases). V shed 1 base and J shed 4 bases, with 10 bases lying between them. Germline V CDR1 and CDR2: SGHVS, FQNEAQ. The CDR3 loop spans 15 amino acids. The CDR3 loop reads CASSLERRTTGELFF. CDR3 bases: TGTGCCAGCAGCTTAGAGCGGCGGACCACCGGGGAGCTGTTTTTT.